The 23 T cell receptor beta chains reported below all come from one sample, sequenced in a study of prognosis after radiotherapy for stage I lung cancer. Genomic DNA was subjected to two-round multiplex PCR for amplification of TCR beta CDR3. Gene-specific TRBV and TRBJ primers were used in PCR round one. TCRdb recomputed calls from the multiplex PCR reads with MiXCR, one row per CDR3 protein. The sample records approximately 30,000 distinct CDR3 sequences, 25% to 35% being singletons. The specimen was PBMCs, collected before or after stereotactic body radiation therapy (not recorded which). The receptors were sampled from a donor of 50 years or more with non-small cell lung cancer.

Points on this clonotype: It may be a read error: a sequence one base away is much more abundant. The chain links TRBV11-2 to TRBJ2-1, with D unclear. The germline V gene has CDR1 SGHAT and CDR2 FQNNGV. This CDR3 spans 16 amino acids. CDR3 loop: CAISLLGPLDGNEQFF. CDR3 DNA: TGTGCCATCAGCTTATTAGGACCCCTTGACGGCAATGAGCAGTTCTTC. Combining the CDR3 with reference TRBV11-2 and TRBJ2-1 gives the whole variable domain EAGVAQSPRYKIIEKRQSVAFWCNPISGHATLYWYQQILGQGPKLLIQFQNNGVVDDSQLPKDRFSAERLKGVDSTLKIQPAKLEDSAVYLCAISLLGPLDGNEQFFGPGTRLTVL.

A remark on this clonotype: An end of the junction does not agree with germline; a read error may underlie this. This rearrangement joins TRBV6-2 or TRBV6-3 to TRBJ2-7; TRBD2 aligns across 8 bases. From germline, CDR1 is MNHEY and CDR2 SVGEGT. The CDR3 runs 16 residues. CDR3 in amino acids: CASSEEQRENSYEQHF. As DNA, the CDR3 is TGTGCCAGCAGTGAAGAGCAGCGGGAGAACTCCTACGAGCAGCACTTC.

This clonotype has a count of ten or more. The V and J genes are TRBV19 and TRBJ2-7; D is undetermined. The germline CDR1 and CDR2 sequences are LNHDA and SQIVND (reference sequence). CDR3 length: 13 residues. V was clipped by 5 bases and J by 4 bases, with 12 bases between them. In nucleotides, the CDR3 is TGTGCCAGTAGTCCTCACCCTATTTACGAGCAGTACTTC. Translation gives CASSPHPIYEQYF.

This clonotype was seen ten or more times. The chain has TRBV6-5 and TRBJ2-5, with TRBD2 matching over 7 bases. Germline loops: CDR1 MNHEY, CDR2 SVGAGI. Trimming at V came to 0 bases and at J to 4 bases, leaving 5 bases not matched to a gene. The CDR3 is made up of 15 amino acids. The CDR3 protein is CASSYSGGSRETQYF. The CDR3 DNA reads TGTGCCAGCAGTTACTCGGGCGGGAGTAGAGAGACCCAGTACTTC.

This clonotype was counted ten times or more. The rearrangement links TRBV6-1 to TRBJ1-4; 7 positions match TRBD1. Germline CDR1 and CDR2: MNHNS and SASEGT. J gave up 8 bases and V 4 bases, and 10 bases lay outside the gene matches. This CDR3 spans 15 amino acids. The DNA for the CDR3 is TGTGCCAGCAGTGCAACAGGGGAGTTAGGAGAAAAACTGTTTTTT. Translated, it gives CASSATGELGEKLFF.

This clonotype was recorded many times. The rearrangement joins TRBV28 to TRBJ2-5; D may be TRBD2 (5 bases). V was cut by 7 bases and J by 1 base, with 10 bases left in between. The germline V gene encodes CDR1 MDHEN and CDR2 SYDVKM. The CDR3 contains 13 residues. In nucleotides, the CDR3 is TGTGCCAGCATCTCCGGGGTCCAAGAGACCCAGTACTTC. As protein: CASISGVQETQYF.

This chain joins TRBV12-3 or TRBV12-4 and TRBJ2-2, with TRBD1 matching 9 bases. V lost 5 bases to trimming and J lost 0 bases; unmatched junction nucleotides: 7. This CDR3 has 17 residues. The CDR3 region has the DNA TGTGCCAGCAGTGAATGGACAGGGGCTACGAACACCGGGGAGCTGTTTTTT. Its protein is CASSEWTGATNTGELFF.

This clonotype was counted ten times or more. The chain joins TRBV20-1 to TRBJ1-5, with D maybe TRBD1 (6 bases). CDR1 and CDR2 (germline): DFQATT, SNEGSKA (reference sequence). This CDR3 contains 15 residues. The germline V and J ends were trimmed by 5 bases and 2 bases, with 16 bases remaining between them. The CDR3 loop reads CSAGKSGARNQPQHF. CDR3 nucleotides: TGCAGTGCTGGTAAATCAGGGGCCCGCAATCAGCCCCAGCATTTT.

Details on this clonotype: A far larger clone is one base from this, pointing to a likely read error. The J gene is TRBJ1-2, the V gene TRBV6-8; D is undetermined. The germline V and J ends were trimmed by 7 bases and 5 bases, with 14 bases remaining between them. The CDR3 loop spans 13 amino acids. Germline CDR1 reads MNHGY; CDR2 reads SAAAGT. CDR3 DNA sequence: TGTGCCAGCACGCCTGGTAAGGCGTATGGCTACACCTTC. As protein: CASTPGKAYGYTF.

V is TRBV7-2 and J is TRBJ1-2; TRBD1 matches 7 bases. The germline V gene encodes CDR1 SGHTA and CDR2 FQGNSA. The V gene end was trimmed by 3 bases and the J gene end by 3 bases; junction bases not matched to a gene: 16. The CDR3 runs 18 residues. The CDR3 is CASSFLSGTERLHYGYTF. As DNA, the CDR3 is TGTGCCAGCAGCTTTCTTTCCGGGACAGAACGCCTCCACTATGGCTACACCTTC.

This clonotype was seen once. This chain links TRBV28 with TRBJ1-1, with D perhaps TRBD1 (5 bases). V was clipped by 10 bases and J by 2 bases, with 17 bases between them. The CDR3 contains 14 residues. Germline CDR1 MDHEN, CDR2 SYDVKM. CDR3 amino acids: CATRRGYLNTEAFF. The CDR3 region has the DNA TGTGCCACAAGGAGGGGATATCTAAACACTGAAGCTTTCTTT. Full variable domain (missing parts from reference TRBV28 and TRBJ1-1): DVKVTQSSRYLVKRTGEKVFLECVQDMDHENMFWYRQDPGLGLRLIYFSYDVKMKEKGDIPEGYSVSREKKERFSLILESASTNQTSMYLCATRRGYLNTEAFFGQGTRLTVV.

For this clonotype: As the CDR3 is not closed by the conserved phenylalanine or tryptophan, this likely results from a read error. This chain connects TRBV6-2 or TRBV6-3 to TRBJ1-2; D gene unclear. Trimming took 6 bases from V and 2 from J, leaving 16 bases between them. CDR1 is MNHEY, CDR2 SVGEGT, per germline. The CDR3 loop spans 15 amino acids. CDR3 protein: CASRQPRNRNYGYTL. The CDR3 region has the DNA TGTGCCAGCAGGCAACCCCGGAACAGAAACTATGGCTACACCTTA.

This clonotype qualifies as medium-sized. CDR3 bases: TGTGCCAGCAGCACCCCCCAACGAGTGGAGCAGTACTTC. Translated, it gives CASSTPQRVEQYF. The genes are TRBV6-1 and TRBJ2-7; D unresolved. Germline V lookup: CDR1 MNHNS, CDR2 SASEGT. Trimming pared 6 bases from V and 7 bases from J, leaving 16 bases between. The CDR3 totals 13 residues.

Concerning this clonotype: This sequence may be a read error, since a much larger clone differs from it by one base. This chain links TRBV28 with TRBJ2-5, with D perhaps TRBD1 (7 bases). This CDR3 region has 15 residues. Germline V gene sequence: CDR1 MDHEN, CDR2 SYDVKM. V lost 10 bases and J lost 5, with 23 bases in between. Here the CDR3 reads CAILDRRAGSETQYF. CDR3 in DNA: TGTGCCATCCTGGACAGGAGGGCGGGAAGTGAGACCCAGTACTTC. Looking up the rest from reference TRBV28 and TRBJ2-5 gives the full variable domain: DVKVTQSSRYLVKRTGEKVFLECVQDMDHENMFWYRQDPGLGLRLIYFSYDVKMKEKGDIPEGYSVSREKKERFSLILESASTNQTSMYLCAILDRRAGSETQYFGPGTRLLVL.

Details on this clonotype: The junction differs from germline at one of its ends, possibly a read error. The chain uses TRBV15 and TRBJ2-7; 8 bases fit TRBD1. This CDR3 spans 14 amino acids. Germline assignment: CDR1 LNHNV and CDR2 YYDKDF (reference sequence). DNA of the CDR3: TGTGCCACTAGCAGACGGGACAGGTGCTACGAGCAGTACTTC. Translating it yields CATSRRDRCYEQYF.

Turning to this clonotype: It differs at one base from a far larger clone, so likely a read error. The J gene is TRBJ2-7, the V gene TRBV28; either TRBD1 or TRBD2 may supply D (7 bases each). Germline CDR1 is MDHEN and CDR2 is SYDVKM. The CDR3 is made up of 15 amino acids. The chain's CDR3 is CASSLRGGTAYEQHF. Written as DNA, the CDR3 is TGTGCCAGCAGTTTACGGGGAGGGACAGCCTACGAGCAGCACTTC. The entire variable domain, with the rest obtained from reference TRBV28 and TRBJ2-7, is as follows: DVKVTQSSRYLVKRTGEKVFLECVQDMDHENMFWYRQDPGLGLRLIYFSYDVKMKEKGDIPEGYSVSREKKERFSLILESASTNQTSMYLCASSLRGGTAYEQHFGPGTRLTVT.

This clonotype has a handful of counts. A much larger clone differs by one base, so this may be a read error. The CDR3 DNA follows: TGCGCCAGCAGACCCTCAGGGCGGGTCCACTTCTCTGGGGCCAACGTCCTGACTTTC. It is translated as CASRPSGRVHFSGANVLTF. The V and J genes are TRBV5-1 and TRBJ2-6; possibly TRBD1 or TRBD2 for D (5 bases each). Germline-derived CDR1 and CDR2 are SGHRS and YFSETQ. The CDR3 is made up of 19 amino acids. V dropped 5 bases and J dropped 0 bases, with 21 bases sitting between them.

The J gene is TRBJ2-3, the V gene TRBV6-2 or TRBV6-3; no clear D gene. Germline-derived CDR1 and CDR2 are MNHEY and SVGEGT. Trimming cost V 5 bases and J 4 bases, with 13 bases left between them. This CDR3 spans 14 amino acids. This CDR3 is CASSDTIGADTQYF. CDR3 DNA sequence: TGTGCCAGCAGTGACACTATCGGTGCAGATACGCAGTATTTT.

Of note for this clonotype: A much larger clone is a single base away; this may be a read error. This chain joins TRBV6-1 and TRBJ1-5; D possibly corresponds to TRBD1 (5 bases). Trimming took 3 bases from V and 1 from J, leaving 10 bases between them. This CDR3 comprises 15 residues. Germline CDR1 is MNHNS and CDR2 is SASEGT. CDR3 in DNA: TGTGCCAGCAGTGACCGACAGAGGAGCAATCAGCCCCAGCATTTT. It yields the protein CASSDRQRSNQPQHF.

This clonotype appeared many times. The V and J genes are TRBV9 and TRBJ1-4; TRBD1 is a possible D gene (6 bases). V was shortened by 4 bases and J by 7 bases, with 14 bases between the two germline ends. The CDR3 length is 14 residues. From germline, CDR1 is SGDLS and CDR2 YYNGEE. CDR3 in DNA: TGTGCCAGCAGCTTCACGGAGGGGGGTGAAAAACTGTTTTTT. Translated: CASSFTEGGEKLFF.

Of note for this clonotype: Possible read error: a much larger clone is one base away. The V call is TRBV29-1, the J call TRBJ2-1; 7 bases fit TRBD2. After removal of 5 bases from V and 4 bases from J, the junction contained 5 bases not matched to a gene. Germline CDR1 is SQVTM and CDR2 is ANQGSEA. The CDR3 length is 13 residues. The CDR3 is CSVFSGTYNEQFF. In DNA, the CDR3 is TGCAGCGTTTTCAGCGGGACTTACAATGAGCAGTTCTTC.

This clonotype showed up many times. CDR3 DNA: TGTGCCAGCAGCCTCACCGGGACTAGCGGGAGAAACTACAATGAGCAGTTCTTC. This encodes CASSLTGTSGRNYNEQFF. J is TRBJ2-1 and V is TRBV11-2, with TRBD2 matching 14 bases. The ends lost 5 bases at V and 3 bases at J; junction bases unmatched: 9. The germline CDR1 and CDR2 sequences are SGHAT and FQNNGV. This CDR3 comprises 18 residues.

This clonotype was recorded many times. V usage is TRBV2 and J usage is TRBJ2-1, with D uncertain. The CDR3 consists of 11 residues. V gave up 6 bases and J gave up 15 bases, with 15 bases separating them. Looked up from germline, CDR1 is SNHLY and CDR2 is FYNNEI. The CDR3 here is CASRGYRVLFF. The CDR3 bases are TGTGCCAGCAGAGGATACCGGGTCCTGTTCTTC.